This T cell receptor beta chain was identified in a study of T cells after posttransplantation cyclophosphamide. A marrow graft followed busulfan-fludarabine conditioning, with cyclophosphamide on days +3 and +4. Profiled with immunoSEQ multiplex PCR; TCRdb holds only in-frame clones, not every one. The profile shows 30,000 to 45,000 clones, more than 70% of them singletons. The trim removed 0 bases at V and 6 bases at J, leaving 4 bases unmatched. CDR1 and CDR2 from the germline V gene are SGDLS and YYNGEE. The CDR3 covers 15 residues. This clone was seen once. This chain connects TRBV9 to TRBJ1-4; TRBD1 matches at 8 bases. Specimen: CD4+ T cells sorted from blood, collected roughly 250 weeks after a stem cell transplant with posttransplant cyclophosphamide. This TCR was recovered from a female patient in her thirties or forties who received an allogeneic stem cell transplant from a related donor, was CMV-positive, and had no GVHD. The T cells may come from the graft donor. Written as DNA, the CDR3 is TGTGCCAGCAGCGTAGCGGGCAGGGGGCATGAAAAACTGTTTTTT. Translation: CASSVAGRGHEKLFF.